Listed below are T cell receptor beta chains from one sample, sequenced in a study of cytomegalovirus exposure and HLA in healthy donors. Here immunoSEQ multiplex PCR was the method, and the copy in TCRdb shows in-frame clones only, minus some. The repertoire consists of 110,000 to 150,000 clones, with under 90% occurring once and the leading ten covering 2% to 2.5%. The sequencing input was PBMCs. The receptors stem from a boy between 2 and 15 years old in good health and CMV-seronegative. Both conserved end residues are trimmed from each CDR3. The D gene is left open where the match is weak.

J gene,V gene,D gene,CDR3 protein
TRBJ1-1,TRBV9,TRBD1,ASGRDRGGTEAF
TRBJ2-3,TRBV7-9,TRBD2,ASSLGASGDSDTQY
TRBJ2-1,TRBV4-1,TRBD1,ASSPDRVGNEQF
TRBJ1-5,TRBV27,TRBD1,ASSPIDRAGEPQH
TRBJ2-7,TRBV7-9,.,ASSLQNRVGSYEQY
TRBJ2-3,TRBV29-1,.,SVVRQATTDTQY
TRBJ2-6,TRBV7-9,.,SSGPGANVLT
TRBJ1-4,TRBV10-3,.,AIRGTRDYEKLF
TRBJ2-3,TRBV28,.,ASRWQSSTDTQY
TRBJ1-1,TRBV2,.,ASSEDRVANTEAF
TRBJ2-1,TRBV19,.,ASSIKQVYNEQF
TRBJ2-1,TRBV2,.,ASSDPHEQF
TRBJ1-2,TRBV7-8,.,ASSPRQQTSGYT
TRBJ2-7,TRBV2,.,ATLQIAVRAVEQY
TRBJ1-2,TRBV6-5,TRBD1,ASRGQGIDGYT
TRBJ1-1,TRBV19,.,ASRDRISEAF
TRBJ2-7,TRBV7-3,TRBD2,ASRRLAGVGEQY
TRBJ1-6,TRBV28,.,ASSPSGGNSPLH
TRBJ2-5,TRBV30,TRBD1,AWNGLGQATQY
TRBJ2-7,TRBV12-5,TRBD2,ASGRGREGLKSYEQY
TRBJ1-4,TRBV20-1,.,SARQGRSLF
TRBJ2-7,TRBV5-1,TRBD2,ASSPTSGVSYEQY
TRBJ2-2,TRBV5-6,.,ASSLDRANVIRGTGELF
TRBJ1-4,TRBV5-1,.,ASSLAAGEKLF
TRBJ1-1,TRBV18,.,ASSPSMNTEAF
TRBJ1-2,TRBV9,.,ASSAGMYGYT
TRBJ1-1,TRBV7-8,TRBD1,ASSSRQGLRGTEAF
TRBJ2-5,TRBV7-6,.,ASSLERAGEQY
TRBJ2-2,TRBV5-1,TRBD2,ASSLTGTSTGELF
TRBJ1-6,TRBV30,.,AWSVGVRYNSPLH
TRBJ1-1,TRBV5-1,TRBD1,ASSIYRGRNTEAF
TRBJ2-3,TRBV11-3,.,ASSAGPGTGTDTQY
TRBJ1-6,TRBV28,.,ASSLLSGLRNSPLH
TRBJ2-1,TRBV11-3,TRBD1,ASSPQGVPRLDEQF
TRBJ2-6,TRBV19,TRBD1,ASSPRDRVTGANVLT
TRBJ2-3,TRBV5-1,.,ASSSGLGSTDTQY
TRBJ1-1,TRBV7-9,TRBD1,ASSAGQVNTEAF
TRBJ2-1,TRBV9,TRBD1,ASSGKDSGQPRGRF
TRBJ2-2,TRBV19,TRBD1,ASRPVDRGTGELF
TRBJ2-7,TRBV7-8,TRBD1,ASSLYVVSGGSDEQY
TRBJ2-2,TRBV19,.,ASSIEHRATGELF
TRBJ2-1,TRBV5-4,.,ASSVGAQVAYNEQF
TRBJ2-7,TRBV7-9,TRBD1,ASSSQGAYEQY
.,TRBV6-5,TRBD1,ASSTGQGLGYEQY
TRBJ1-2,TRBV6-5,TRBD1,ASSVGQAYMSYT
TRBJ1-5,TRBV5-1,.,ASSLEGYQPQH
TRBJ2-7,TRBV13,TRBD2,ASSSAESGSSYEQY
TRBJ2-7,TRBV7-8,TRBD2,ASSLAGGGRGYEQY
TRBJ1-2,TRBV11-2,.,ASSPSAQGGYT
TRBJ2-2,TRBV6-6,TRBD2,ASRALIGGRDRELF
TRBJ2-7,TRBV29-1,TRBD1,SVQTGQAYEQY